This TCR beta chain was identified in a study of CD8 T cells in Susac syndrome. The germline V and J ends were trimmed by 0 bases and 5 bases, with 7 bases remaining between them. Germline values: CDR1 MNHEY, CDR2 SVGEGT. The CDR3 length is 13 residues. An input of roughly 0.5 to 1 ug of RNA was subjected to reverse transcription using random hexamers. TCRdb processed the immunoSEQ multiplex PCR reads anew with MiXCR; each CDR3 protein has one entry. The sample lists roughly 89,000 distinct CDR3 sequences, 96% occurring once. The chain recombines TRBV6-2 or TRBV6-3 with TRBJ2-5; D is uncertain. This receptor was obtained from a human donor with Susac syndrome. The specimen sequenced was CD8+ T cells from PBMCs. Here the CDR3 reads CASSYSDGETQYF. CDR3 nucleotides: TGTGCCAGCAGTTACTCGGACGGGGAGACCCAGTACTTC.